A single sample gave rise to the 14 T cell receptor beta chains below, sequenced in a study of ipilimumab plus nivolumab after autologous stem cell transplantation. The method was immunoSEQ multiplex PCR; TCRdb's version includes in-frame clones alone and lacks a portion of them. The table lists 2,500 to 4,000 clones, around four fifths of them singletons, with 9.5% to 13% in the top ten. The sequencing here drew on PBMCs, taken in a trial of ipilimumab plus nivolumab as post-transplant consolidation. The receptors shown here come from a male donor with multiple myeloma.

This chain connects TRBV28 to TRBJ2-4, with TRBD1 matching over 7 bases. The CDR3 contains 15 residues. Germline V lookup: CDR1 MDHEN, CDR2 SYDVKM. V shed 6 bases, J shed 12 bases, and the junction held 17 bases outside the gene matches. CDR3 DNA sequence: TGTGCCAGCAGCGACCTATCCCCGGGACAGCCACGTCAGTACTTC. It specifies CASSDLSPGQPRQYF.

The gene calls are TRBV6-1 and TRBJ2-3; D might be TRBD2 (6 bases). CDR3 length: 15 amino acids. The germline V and J ends were trimmed by 8 bases and 2 bases, with 17 bases remaining between them. CDR1 is MNHNS, CDR2 SASEGT, per germline. The CDR3 protein is CASADYWGFTDTQYF. The CDR3 DNA follows: TGTGCCAGCGCGGACTACTGGGGGTTCACAGATACGCAGTATTTT.

The gene calls are TRBV5-1 and TRBJ2-5; TRBD1 matches 8 bases. There are 16 residues in the CDR3. CDR1 SGHRS and CDR2 YFSETQ come from the germline V gene. V gave up 6 bases and J gave up 2 bases; unmatched junction bases: 12. DNA of the CDR3: TGCGCCAGCACTCTCGGACAGGGTCCCCTTCAAGAGACCCAGTACTTC. Translation: CASTLGQGPLQETQYF.

This rearrangement joins TRBV19 to TRBJ2-2; 11 bases agree with TRBD2. The CDR3 length is 15 residues. Germline V gives CDR1 LNHDA, CDR2 SQIVND (reference sequence). J was trimmed by 3 bases and V by 6 bases; bases with no gene match: 3. The CDR3 loop reads CASSKLAGDTGELFF. The CDR3 coding sequence is TGTGCCAGTAGCAAACTAGCGGGAGACACCGGGGAGCTGTTTTTT.

The CDR3 sequence is CASSSTPNEQFF. In DNA form, the CDR3 reads TGTGCCAGCAGCTCCACCCCCAATGAGCAGTTCTTC. The rearrangement links TRBV7-3 to TRBJ2-1, with D unclear. Looked up from germline, CDR1 is SGHTA and CDR2 is FQGTGA. V lost 4 bases, J lost 6 bases, and 7 bases lay in between. The CDR3 totals 12 residues.

V is TRBV6-5 and J is TRBJ2-3, with D perhaps given as TRBD1 or TRBD2 (5 bases each). Germline V gene lookup returns CDR1 MNHEY and CDR2 SVGAGI. V lost 6 bases to trimming and J lost 7 bases, with 17 bases between them. This CDR3 comprises 14 residues. CDR3 coding DNA: TGTGCCAGCAGCGAGCTCGGGACCGAGAATACGCAGTATTTT. Translated, it gives CASSELGTENTQYF.

J is TRBJ1-6 and V is TRBV7-2; D is unclear. The CDR3 spans 19 residues. V lost 5 bases, J lost 0 bases, and 20 bases lay in between. Germline V gene lookup returns CDR1 SGHTA and CDR2 FQGNSA. The CDR3: CASSPRKDGFSSYNSPLHF. The DNA for the CDR3 is TGTGCCAGCAGCCCTCGTAAGGACGGCTTCAGCTCCTATAATTCACCCCTCCACTTT. The full variable domain, rest sourced from reference TRBV7-2 and TRBJ1-6, is GAGVSQSPSNKVTEKGKDVELRCDPISGHTALYWYRQSLGQGLEFLIYFQGNSAPDKSGLPSDRFSAERTGGSVSTLTIQRTQQEDSAVYLCASSPRKDGFSSYNSPLHFGNGTRLTVT.

The chain employs TRBV28 and TRBJ2-1; TRBD1 matches at 9 bases. The germline CDR1 and CDR2 sequences are MDHEN and SYDVKM. The junction had 17 bases not matched to a gene; V was cut back by 7 bases and J by 1 base. This CDR3 has 19 amino acids. CDR3 DNA sequence: TGTGCCAGCACCCCCGAACCGGGACAGGGCGTGCTATCCTACAATGAGCAGTTCTTC. Encoded protein: CASTPEPGQGVLSYNEQFF.

CDR3 nucleotides: TGTGCCAGCAGCGTAGCTCTAGCGGGGGGGGCCGAGTTCTTC. It codes for CASSVALAGGAEFF. The J gene is TRBJ2-1, the V gene TRBV9; TRBD2 matches 12 bases. The germline V gene encodes CDR1 SGDLS and CDR2 YYNGEE. CDR3 size: 14 residues. The V and J ends lost 0 bases and 14 bases, in that order; junction bases with no gene match: 6.

The J gene is TRBJ1-4, the V gene TRBV7-9, with D perhaps TRBD1 (5 bases). This CDR3 is 15 amino acids long. V lost 1 base to trimming and J lost 5 bases, with 11 bases between them. CDR1 and CDR2 (germline): SEHNR, FQNEAQ (reference sequence). The DNA for the CDR3 is TGTGCCAGCAGCTTAGATGCGGGGGGGAATGAAAAACTGTTTTTT. It translates to CASSLDAGGNEKLFF.

A single count supports this clone. The chain joins TRBV7-3 to TRBJ2-7, with no clear D. Trimming shortened V by 0 bases and J by 5 bases, and 8 bases separated the two germline ends. The germline V gene has CDR1 SGHTA and CDR2 FQGTGA. CDR3 length equals 13 residues. The CDR3 nucleotides are TGTGCCAGCAGCTTAACCGGAGATAACGAGCAGTACTTC. The encoded protein is CASSLTGDNEQYF.

The V and J genes are TRBV5-1 and TRBJ1-2; TRBD1 aligns across 10 bases. J gave up 8 bases and V 4 bases, and 8 bases lay outside the gene matches. Germline CDR1 and CDR2: SGHRS and YFSETQ. The CDR3 covers 14 residues. CDR3: CASSVGQGTGGYTF. CDR3 coding DNA: TGCGCCAGCAGCGTGGGACAGGGGACGGGAGGCTACACCTTC.

The gene calls are TRBV15 and TRBJ2-7; 8 nucleotides agree with TRBD1. CDR1 and CDR2 from the germline V gene are LNHNV and YYDKDF (reference sequence). The J segment lost 5 bases and the V segment lost 5 bases, leaving 5 bases of the junction unmatched. CDR3 length equals 13 residues. CDR3: CATSGQGFDEQYF. For the CDR3, the DNA is TGTGCCACCAGCGGACAGGGTTTTGACGAGCAGTACTTC.

The chain links TRBV6-1 to TRBJ2-3; 7 bases are shared with TRBD2. Germline V CDR1 and CDR2: MNHNS, SASEGT. The CDR3 has 14 amino acids. After removal of 4 bases from V and 1 base from J, the junction contained 2 bases not matched to a gene. CDR3 in amino acids: CASSVRGGTDTQYF. The CDR3 DNA reads TGTGCCAGCAGTGTCCGGGGGGGCACAGATACGCAGTATTTT.